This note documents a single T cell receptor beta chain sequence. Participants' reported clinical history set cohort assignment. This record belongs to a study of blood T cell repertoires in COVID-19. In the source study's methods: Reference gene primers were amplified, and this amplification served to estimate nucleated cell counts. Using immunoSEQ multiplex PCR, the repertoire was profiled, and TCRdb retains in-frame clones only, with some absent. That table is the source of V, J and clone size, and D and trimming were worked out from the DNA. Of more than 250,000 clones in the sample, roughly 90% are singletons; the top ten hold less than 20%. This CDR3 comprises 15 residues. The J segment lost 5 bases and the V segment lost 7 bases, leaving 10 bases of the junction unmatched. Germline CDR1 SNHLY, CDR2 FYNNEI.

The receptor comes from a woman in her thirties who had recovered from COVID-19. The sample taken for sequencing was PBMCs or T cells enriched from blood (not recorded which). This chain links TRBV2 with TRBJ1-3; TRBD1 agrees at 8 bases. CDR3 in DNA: TGTGCCAGCACTTCCGGCCCAGGGGGCCGAAACACCATATATTTT. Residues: CASTSGPGGRNTIYF.